The text below deals with one T cell receptor (beta chain). What antigen it recognizes has not been identified. Base qualities are not provided; no much larger clone lies one nucleotide away. All donors were healthy Caucasians. The twin cohort comprised three pairs of female monozygotic twins, all aged about 18 to 29 years. Peripheral blood mononuclear cells were the source from which RNA for the TCR libraries was isolated. V is clipped by 0 bases and J by 7 bases, and the sequence between their germline boundaries is 3 bases long. CDR1 and CDR2 were assigned from the germline V gene (reference sequence) as DFQATT and SNEGSKA. The CDR3 spans 10 residues, from the cysteine through the phenylalanine. Only the CDR3 part of the read is kept: 30 bases, read in frame from the first base. The receptor library was made with 5' RACE. Sequencing used an Illumina HiSeq 2000. A universal primer binding site was introduced by template switching, and a unique molecular identifier was present in the final cDNA, enabling accurate counting of TCR cDNA molecules. Specific primers in the conserved constant-segment region were used to synthesize first-strand cDNA for the TCR alpha and beta chains. To control for contamination, every cDNA library was double barcoded, receiving both a SMART-Mk sample barcode and Illumina barcodes. TruSeq adapter sequences along with Illumina sample barcodes were introduced in two successive PCR steps. The TCR alpha and beta cDNA libraries were sequenced on the Illumina HiSeq platform using custom primers. In the paper's pipeline: Unique molecular identifiers were extracted from raw reads with MiGEC, and CDR3 positions were determined with MiXCR. For each individual, recombination models were inferred using an EM algorithm with the repgenHMM and IGoR tools. The tcR package in R was used for shared clonotype analysis, with sharing normalized by the product of cloneset sizes. To study raw recombination free of thymic and clonal selection effects, out-of-frame nonproductive sequences were analyzed. The public reads were reanalyzed by TCRdb: fastp trimming at Q25, MiXCR alignment, in-frame beta chains only. When rows share a CDR3 protein, they turn into one entry using the most common DNA and genes. The V and J calls were not made by the authors but by TCRdb's processing. Across this sample there are more than 600,000 distinct CDR3 sequences, with about 20% seen only once. The ten largest make up approximately 14% of the sample.

This sample was included in a study of identical twins (dated by TCRdb to the mid-2010s). For the wider study: TCR alpha and beta repertoires from monozygotic twins, unrelated adults of various ages and cord blood were deep-sequenced to test whether fetal clonotypes persist. Replicate twin experiments were performed at different times using different library preparation protocols to rule out contamination.

Study-wide conclusions, independent of this receptor: Fewer insertions were carried by abundant cord blood beta clonotypes, a similar but weaker trend appeared in young adult naive repertoires, and no such trend appeared in memory repertoires. Out-of-frame TCR alpha sequences shared between twins showed an excess of low generation-probability sequences compared with coincidental sharing between unrelated individuals. Excess twin sharing in beta out-of-frame sequences was weaker because fewer shared sequences lowered the signal-to-noise ratio. Invariant T cells such as MAIT and iNKT could partly confound zero-insertion analyses, though diverse VJ usage argued against this for most clonotypes. Conclusions relied on cross-sectional statistical analysis, since the same donors could not be followed over many years. In monozygotic twins, out-of-frame TCR alpha sharing was systematically underestimated by recombination models, although the models agreed with sharing between unrelated individuals.

This same sample was also taken into another study, of T cells expressing NK-cell markers. From that second study: Three sorted T-cell subsets (CD3+CD56+NKG2C+, CD3+CD56+NKG2C- and CD3+CD56-NKG2C+) from several donors had their TCR beta-chain repertoires profiled. Among the eight sequenced donors, only one was HCMV-seronegative, while the other seven were HCMV-seropositive. To restrict sorting to alphabetaTCR-expressing T cells, an anti-gammadeltaTCR antibody was added in several experiments. In over five donors, the dominant CD3+CD56+NKG2C+ clonotypes were among the top 10 CD8+ clonotypes and accounted for about 1.0-7.5% of CD8+ T cells. Those dominant clonotypes were again the most abundant among CD3+CD56-NKG2C+ cells in four donors, at roughly 28.3-65%. It remained unclear whether the expanded NKG2C-expressing T cell clones were specific for HCMV antigens. All eight donors whose samples were sequenced were randomly selected healthy volunteers, three of them men and five women. HCMV-specific IgG was detected in serum with a commercial ELISA kit to determine HCMV serostatus. Bulk peripheral blood T-cell repertoires were additionally sequenced from unsorted PBMC for about 6 donors. Reads were demultiplexed and grouped by UMI with MIGEC, and clonotypes were assembled and quantified with MiTCR. To exclude erroneous sequences, only TCR cDNA sequences supported by at least two reads were retained. The tcR package was used for downstream repertoire analysis, and clonotypes were matched between fractions using CDR3 nucleotide sequence together with V segment. VDJmatch was used to annotate antigen specificity against VDJdb, with one amino acid substitution in CDR3 allowed.

This sequence uses TRBV20-1 and TRBJ1-2; the D gene is not confidently resolved. The receptor's source is a woman aged 18-29 years in good health. Sequenced material: PBMCs. The CDR3 corresponds to CSAREAGYTF. In nucleotide form, the sequence is TGCAGTGCTAGAGAGGCTGGCTACACCTTC.